The following is a T cell receptor beta chain sequence with its context. CDR3 length: 13 amino acids. Trimming took 1 base from V and 3 from J, leaving 7 bases between them. From germline, CDR1 is MNHEY and CDR2 SMNVEV (reference sequence). The table came from immunoSEQ multiplex PCR; TCRdb's copy has only in-frame clones and leaves some out. This table holds about 73,000 clones, over 65% found once. These data originate in a study of blood T cell repertoires in COVID-19. Study-level information: From the United States, Italy and Spain came samples of acute and convalescent COVID-19.

The receptor comes from a woman aged 55 to 70 with acute or convalescent COVID-19. The specimen sequenced was peripheral blood. The rearrangement uses TRBV27 and TRBJ2-7; D is possibly TRBD1 (6 bases). The CDR3 DNA sequence: TGTGCCAGCAGTTTATACAGGGACTACGAGCAGTACTTC. Protein product: CASSLYRDYEQYF.